This note documents a single T cell receptor (beta chain) sequence. Other DNA sequences in the same sample also yield this CDR3. The entry originates in a study of cytomegalovirus exposure and HLA in healthy donors. The germline V and J ends were trimmed by 5 bases and 1 base, with 11 bases remaining between them. This CDR3 spans 13 amino acids. Per the germline V gene, CDR1 is SQVTM and CDR2 is ANQGSEA. PCR primers comprised 60 Vbeta and 13 Jbeta primers. Produced via immunoSEQ multiplex PCR; TCRdb's table is partial and in-frame only. The table includes fewer than 250,000 clones, 60% to 80% detected once.

Sequencing was carried out using PBMCs. V and J are TRBV29-1 and TRBJ1-1; D might be TRBD1 (6 bases). This receptor was identified in a woman aged 25 to 45 in good health and CMV-seropositive. The CDR3 sequence is CSVSLQGNTEAFF. CDR3 nucleotides: TGCAGCGTTAGCTTACAGGGGAACACTGAAGCTTTCTTT.